Given below is one T cell receptor beta chain in context. Looked up from germline, CDR1 is SNHLY and CDR2 is FYNNEI. V lost 7 bases to trimming and J lost 7 bases, with 8 bases between them. The CDR3 covers 12 residues. This study enrolled people aged roughly 18 to 100 from about two dozen US geographic areas. This sample was taken from a study of blood T cell repertoires in COVID-19. Study context: The United States, Italy and Spain provided the acute and convalescent COVID-19 samples. T cells, B-cell-depleted T cells, or PBMCs supplied cDNA or gDNA.

Sequencing used immunoSEQ multiplex PCR; TCRdb keeps in-frame clones, though not all of them. The sample consists of almost 400,000 clones, 85% to 90% of them appearing once. The receptor was derived from a woman in her thirties with acute COVID-19. Sequenced sample: PBMCs or T cells enriched from blood (not recorded which). The chain carries TRBV2 and TRBJ1-6; the D gene is possibly TRBD1 (6 bases). The chain's CDR3 is CASNRENSPLHF. CDR3 DNA sequence: TGTGCCAGCAACAGGGAGAATTCACCCCTCCACTTT.